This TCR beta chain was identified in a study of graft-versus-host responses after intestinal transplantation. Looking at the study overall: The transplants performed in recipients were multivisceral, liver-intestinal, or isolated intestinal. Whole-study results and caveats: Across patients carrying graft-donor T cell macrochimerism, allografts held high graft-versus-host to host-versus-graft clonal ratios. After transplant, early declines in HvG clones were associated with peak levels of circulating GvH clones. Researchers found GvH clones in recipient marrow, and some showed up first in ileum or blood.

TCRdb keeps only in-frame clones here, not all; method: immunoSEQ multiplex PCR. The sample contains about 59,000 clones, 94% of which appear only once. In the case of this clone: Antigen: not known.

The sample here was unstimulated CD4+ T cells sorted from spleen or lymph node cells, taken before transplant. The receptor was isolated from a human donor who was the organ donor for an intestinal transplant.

CDR3 sequence: CASSSARQASSGANVLTF. DNA for the CDR3: TGTGCCAGCAGTTCAGCAAGACAGGCTAGCTCTGGGGCCAACGTCCTGACTTTC. The rearrangement uses TRBV27 and TRBJ2-6; perhaps TRBD1 as D (6 bases). Trimming stripped 4 bases from V and 0 bases from J, with 16 bases between. CDR3 size: 18 residues. Per germline, CDR1 MNHEY and CDR2 SMNVEV (reference sequence).